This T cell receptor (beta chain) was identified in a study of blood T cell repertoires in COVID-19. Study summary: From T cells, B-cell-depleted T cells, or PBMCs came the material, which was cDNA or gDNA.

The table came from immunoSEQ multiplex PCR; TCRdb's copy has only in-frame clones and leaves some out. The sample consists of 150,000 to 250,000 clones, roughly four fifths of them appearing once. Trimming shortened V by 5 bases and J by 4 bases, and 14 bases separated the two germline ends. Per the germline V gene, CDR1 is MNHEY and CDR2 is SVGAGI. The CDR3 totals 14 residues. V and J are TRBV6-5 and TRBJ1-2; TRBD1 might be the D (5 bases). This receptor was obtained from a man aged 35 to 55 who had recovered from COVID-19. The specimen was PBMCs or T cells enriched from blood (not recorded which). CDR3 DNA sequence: TGTGCCAGCAGTCTCGGGACTGCTGGCTATGGCTACACCTTC. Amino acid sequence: CASSLGTAGYGYTF.